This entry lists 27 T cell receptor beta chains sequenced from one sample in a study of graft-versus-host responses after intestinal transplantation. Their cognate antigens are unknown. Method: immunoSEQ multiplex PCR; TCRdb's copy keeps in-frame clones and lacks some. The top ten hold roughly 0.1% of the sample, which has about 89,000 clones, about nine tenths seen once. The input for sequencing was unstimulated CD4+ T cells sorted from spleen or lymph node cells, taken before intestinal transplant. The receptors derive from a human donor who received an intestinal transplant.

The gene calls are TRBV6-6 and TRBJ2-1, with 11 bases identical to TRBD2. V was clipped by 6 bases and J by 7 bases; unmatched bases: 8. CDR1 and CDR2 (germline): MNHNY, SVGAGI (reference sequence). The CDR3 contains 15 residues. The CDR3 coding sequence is TGTGCCAGCAGGCCCCGACTAGCGGGGAATAATGAGCAGTTCTTC. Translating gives CASRPRLAGNNEQFF.

The CDR3 DNA sequence: TGTGCCAGTAGTACATACAGGGGGCAATTGAGCACTGAAGCTTTCTTT. It yields the protein CASSTYRGQLSTEAFF. This chain links TRBV19 with TRBJ1-1; the match to TRBD1 covers 9 bases. The V gene end was trimmed by 4 bases and the J gene end by 4 bases; junction bases not matched to a gene: 10. CDR1 is LNHDA and CDR2 is SQIVND in the germline V gene (reference sequence). The CDR3 has 16 amino acids.

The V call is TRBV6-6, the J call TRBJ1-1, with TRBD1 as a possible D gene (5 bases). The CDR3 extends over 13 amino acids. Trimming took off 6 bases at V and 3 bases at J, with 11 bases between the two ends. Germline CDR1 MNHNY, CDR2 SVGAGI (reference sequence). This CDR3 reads CASSWGEDTEAFF. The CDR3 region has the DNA TGTGCCAGCAGCTGGGGGGAAGACACTGAAGCTTTCTTT.

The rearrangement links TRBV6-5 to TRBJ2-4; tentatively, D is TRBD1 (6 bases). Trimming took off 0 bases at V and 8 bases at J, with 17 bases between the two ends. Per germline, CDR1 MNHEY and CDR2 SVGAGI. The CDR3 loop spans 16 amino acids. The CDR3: CASSYSKGTYQDIQYF. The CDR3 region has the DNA TGTGCCAGCAGTTACTCGAAGGGGACATACCAGGACATTCAGTACTTC.

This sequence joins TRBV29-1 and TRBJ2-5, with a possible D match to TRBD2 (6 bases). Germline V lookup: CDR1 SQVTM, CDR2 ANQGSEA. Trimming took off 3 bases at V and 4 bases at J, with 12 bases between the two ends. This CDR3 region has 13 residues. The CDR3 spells CSVEGGLGETQYF. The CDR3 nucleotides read TGCAGCGTTGAGGGGGGTCTTGGAGAGACCCAGTACTTC.

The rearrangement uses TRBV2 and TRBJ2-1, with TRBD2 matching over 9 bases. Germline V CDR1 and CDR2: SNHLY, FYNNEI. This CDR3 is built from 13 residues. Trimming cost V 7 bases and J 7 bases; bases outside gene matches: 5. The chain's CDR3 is CASTAGGLNEQFF. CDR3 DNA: TGTGCCAGCACGGCGGGGGGGCTGAATGAGCAGTTCTTC.

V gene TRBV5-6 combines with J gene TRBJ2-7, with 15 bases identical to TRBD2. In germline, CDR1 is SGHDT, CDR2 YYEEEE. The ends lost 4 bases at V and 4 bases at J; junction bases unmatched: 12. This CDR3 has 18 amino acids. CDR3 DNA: TGTGCCAGCAGCGCCGGACTAGCGGGGGGGCGGTCTCGTTACGAGCAGTACTTC. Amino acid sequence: CASSAGLAGGRSRYEQYF.

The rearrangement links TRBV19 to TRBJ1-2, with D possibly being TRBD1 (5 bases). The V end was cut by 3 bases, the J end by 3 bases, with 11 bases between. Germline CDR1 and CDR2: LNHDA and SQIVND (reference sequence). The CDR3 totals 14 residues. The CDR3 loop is CASSIGGSDYGYTF. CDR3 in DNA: TGTGCCAGTAGTATCGGGGGGTCGGACTATGGCTACACCTTC.

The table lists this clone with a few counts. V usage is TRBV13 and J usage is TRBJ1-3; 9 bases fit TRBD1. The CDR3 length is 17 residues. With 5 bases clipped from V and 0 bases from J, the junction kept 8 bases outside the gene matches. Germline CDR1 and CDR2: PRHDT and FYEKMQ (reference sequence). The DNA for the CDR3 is TGTGCCAGCAGCATCAGGACAGGGGTCTTCTCTGGAAACACCATATATTTT. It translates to CASSIRTGVFSGNTIYF.

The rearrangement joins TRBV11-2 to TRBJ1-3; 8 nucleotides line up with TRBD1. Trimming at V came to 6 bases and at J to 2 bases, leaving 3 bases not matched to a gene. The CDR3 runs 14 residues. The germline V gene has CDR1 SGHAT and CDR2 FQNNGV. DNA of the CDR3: TGTGCCAGCAGTTTGACAGGGGCTGGAAACACCATATATTTT. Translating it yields CASSLTGAGNTIYF.

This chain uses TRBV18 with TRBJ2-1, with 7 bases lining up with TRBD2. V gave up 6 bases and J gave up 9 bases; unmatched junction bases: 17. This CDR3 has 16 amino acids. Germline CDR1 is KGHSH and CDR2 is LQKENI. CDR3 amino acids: CASSQQRVSGLTEQFF. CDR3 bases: TGTGCCAGCTCCCAGCAGAGGGTTAGCGGGCTGACTGAGCAGTTCTTC.

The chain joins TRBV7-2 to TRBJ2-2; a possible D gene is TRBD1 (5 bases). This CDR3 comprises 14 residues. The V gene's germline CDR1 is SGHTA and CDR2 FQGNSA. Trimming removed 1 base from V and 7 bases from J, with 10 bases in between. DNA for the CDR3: TGTGCCAGCAGCTTAGAGGCAGGGCGCGGGGAGCTGTTTTTT. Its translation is CASSLEAGRGELFF.

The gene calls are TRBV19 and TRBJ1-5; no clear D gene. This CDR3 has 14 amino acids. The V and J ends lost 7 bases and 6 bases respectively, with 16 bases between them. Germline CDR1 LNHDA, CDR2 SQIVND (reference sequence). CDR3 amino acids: CASKSQAGGQPQHF. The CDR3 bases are TGTGCCAGTAAGTCTCAAGCCGGAGGTCAGCCCCAGCATTTT.

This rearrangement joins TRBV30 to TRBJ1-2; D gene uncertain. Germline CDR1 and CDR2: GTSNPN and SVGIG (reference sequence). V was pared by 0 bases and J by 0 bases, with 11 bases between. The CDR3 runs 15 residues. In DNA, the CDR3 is TGTGCCTGGAGTGTAAAACTCCGAGCTAACTATGGCTACACCTTC. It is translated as CAWSVKLRANYGYTF.

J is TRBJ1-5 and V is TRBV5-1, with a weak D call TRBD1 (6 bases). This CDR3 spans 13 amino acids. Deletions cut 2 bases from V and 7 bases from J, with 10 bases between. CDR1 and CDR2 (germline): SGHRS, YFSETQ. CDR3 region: CASSLVQGQPQHF. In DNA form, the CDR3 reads TGCGCCAGCAGCTTAGTACAGGGACAGCCCCAGCATTTT. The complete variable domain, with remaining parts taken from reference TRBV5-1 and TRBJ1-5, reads KAGVTQTPRYLIKTRGQQVTLSCSPISGHRSVSWYQQTPGQGLQFLFEYFSETQRNKGNFPGRFSGRQFSNSRSEMNVSTLELGDSALYLCASSLVQGQPQHFGDGTRLSIL.

The CDR3 DNA is TGTGCCAGTAGTATAGCTGGCGGGGGTTATAGTGAGCAGTTCTTC. Its protein product is CASSIAGGGYSEQFF. The chain has TRBV19 and TRBJ2-1; TRBD2 agrees at 7 bases. CDR1 LNHDA and CDR2 SQIVND come from the germline V gene (reference sequence). The V gene end was trimmed by 1 base and the J gene end by 9 bases; junction bases not matched to a gene: 9. The CDR3 totals 15 residues.

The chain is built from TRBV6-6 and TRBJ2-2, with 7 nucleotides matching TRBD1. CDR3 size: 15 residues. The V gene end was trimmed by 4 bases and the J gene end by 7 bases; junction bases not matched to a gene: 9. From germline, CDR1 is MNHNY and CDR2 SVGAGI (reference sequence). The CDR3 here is CASSFATGFGGELFF. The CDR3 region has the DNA TGTGCCAGCAGTTTCGCGACAGGGTTCGGCGGGGAGCTGTTTTTT.

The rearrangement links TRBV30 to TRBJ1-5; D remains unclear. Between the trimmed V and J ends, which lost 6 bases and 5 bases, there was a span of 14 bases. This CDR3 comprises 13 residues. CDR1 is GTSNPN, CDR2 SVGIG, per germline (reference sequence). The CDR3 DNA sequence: TGTGCCTGTTCGGGAGCAAACGATCAGCCCCAGCATTTT. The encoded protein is CACSGANDQPQHF. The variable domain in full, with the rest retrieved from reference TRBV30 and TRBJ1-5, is SQTIHQWPATLVQPVGSPLSLECTVEGTSNPNLYWYRQAAGRGLQLLFYSVGIGQISSEVPQNLSASRPQDRQFILSSKKLLLSDSGFYLCACSGANDQPQHFGDGTRLSIL.

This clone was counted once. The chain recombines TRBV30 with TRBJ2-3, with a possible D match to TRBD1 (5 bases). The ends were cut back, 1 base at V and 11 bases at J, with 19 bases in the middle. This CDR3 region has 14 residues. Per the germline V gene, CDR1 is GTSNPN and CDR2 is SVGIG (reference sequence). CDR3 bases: TGTGCCTGGAGTGGACGACAGCCCTCCTCGGGGCAGTATTTT. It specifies CAWSGRQPSSGQYF.

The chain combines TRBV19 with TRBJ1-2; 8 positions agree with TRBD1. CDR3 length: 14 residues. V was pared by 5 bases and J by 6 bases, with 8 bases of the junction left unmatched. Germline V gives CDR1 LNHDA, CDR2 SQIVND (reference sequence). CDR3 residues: CASSGGGRGHGYTF. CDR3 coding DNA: TGTGCCAGTAGTGGGGGTGGCAGGGGGCATGGCTACACCTTC.

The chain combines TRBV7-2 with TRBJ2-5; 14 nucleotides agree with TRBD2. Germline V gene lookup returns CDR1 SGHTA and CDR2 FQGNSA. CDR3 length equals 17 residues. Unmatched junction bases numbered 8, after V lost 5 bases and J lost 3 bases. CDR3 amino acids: CASSHGLAGGVKETQYF. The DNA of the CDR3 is TGTGCCAGCAGCCACGGACTAGCGGGGGGTGTTAAAGAGACCCAGTACTTC.

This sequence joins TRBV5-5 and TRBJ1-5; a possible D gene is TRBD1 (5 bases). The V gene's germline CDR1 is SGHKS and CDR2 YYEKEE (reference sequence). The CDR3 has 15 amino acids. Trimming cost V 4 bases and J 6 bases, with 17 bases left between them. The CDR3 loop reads CASSRLGGVGQPQHF. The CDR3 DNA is TGTGCCAGCAGCCGGCTGGGGGGAGTCGGTCAGCCCCAGCATTTT.

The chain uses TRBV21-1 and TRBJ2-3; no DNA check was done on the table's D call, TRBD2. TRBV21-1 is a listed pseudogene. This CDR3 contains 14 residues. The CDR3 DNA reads TGTGCCAGCAGCAACTGGACTTTCACAGATACGCAGTATTTT. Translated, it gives CASSNWTFTDTQYF.

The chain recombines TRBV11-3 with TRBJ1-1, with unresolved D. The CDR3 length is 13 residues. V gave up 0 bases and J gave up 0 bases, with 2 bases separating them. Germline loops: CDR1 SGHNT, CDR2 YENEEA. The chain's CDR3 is CASSLDMNTEAFF. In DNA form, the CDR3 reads TGTGCCAGCAGCTTAGATATGAACACTGAAGCTTTCTTT.

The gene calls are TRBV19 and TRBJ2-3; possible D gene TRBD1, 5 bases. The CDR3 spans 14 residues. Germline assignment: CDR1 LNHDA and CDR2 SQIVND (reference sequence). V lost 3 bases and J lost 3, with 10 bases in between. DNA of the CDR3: TGTGCCAGTAGTATCCGTACAGGAACAGATACGCAGTATTTT. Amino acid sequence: CASSIRTGTDTQYF.

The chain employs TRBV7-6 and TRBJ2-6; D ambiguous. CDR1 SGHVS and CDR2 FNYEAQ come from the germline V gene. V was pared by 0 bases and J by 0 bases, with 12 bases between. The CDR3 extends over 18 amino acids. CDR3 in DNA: TGTGCCAGCAGCTTAGCGCCGATGGCCAGCTCTGGGGCCAACGTCCTGACTTTC. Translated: CASSLAPMASSGANVLTF.

In DNA form, the CDR3 reads TGTGCCAGTAGCGGGACAGGGGCCAAAAACATTCAGTACTTC. Translated, it gives CASSGTGAKNIQYF. The V and J genes are TRBV19 and TRBJ2-4, with TRBD1 identical over 9 bases. V trimming: 6 bases; J trimming: 1 base; junction bases outside the gene matches: 1. Germline-derived CDR1 and CDR2 are LNHDA and SQIVND (reference sequence). This CDR3 spans 14 amino acids.